This TCR beta chain was observed in a study of response to subunit inactivated influenza vaccine. Study-level findings and limits: Few additional T cells are recruited per seasonal influenza vaccination, authors suggested.

Each CDR3 protein is one row after TCRdb ran MiXCR on the RT-PCR reads. The table has 300,000 to 350,000 distinct CDR3 sequences, roughly 22% seen once. The ends lost 5 bases at V and 8 bases at J; junction bases unmatched: 6. This CDR3 is 13 amino acids long. This clonotype appeared a few times. The antigen remains undetermined. The starting material was PBMCs from blood, obtained 21 months after vaccination. The chain joins TRBV12-3 or TRBV12-4 to TRBJ1-2, with TRBD1 identical over 9 bases. The receptor was isolated from a man between 50 and 69 years old who received an inactivated influenza vaccine. The CDR3 region has the DNA TGTGCCAGCAGTCCAGGGGGGACAGGGGGCTACACCTTC. Amino acids: CASSPGGTGGYTF.